This TCR beta chain was observed in a study of T cell responses to AZD1222 COVID-19 vaccine. Study conclusions and caveats: The study sampled repertoires only after the peak T cell response. Just five to seven people given AZD1222 tested seropositive at baseline. Females outnumbered males among donors, who were mostly white British; clonal diversity was possibly underestimated.

Regarding this clone: Its specificity is unknown.

Clones were read by immunoSEQ multiplex PCR, and TCRdb kept only the in-frame ones, dropping some. The sample consists of about 270,000 clones, approximately 94% of them appearing once. The receptor's source is an adult who received the AZD1222 COVID-19 vaccine. Sequenced here: peripheral blood, sampled 28 days after the second AZD1222 dose.

CDR3 residues: CASSPSGSIGQYF. Written as DNA, the CDR3 is TGTGCCAGCAGCCCTAGCGGGAGTATAGGGCAGTACTTC. The rearrangement links TRBV14 to TRBJ2-7; 10 bases align to TRBD2. Trimming cost V 4 bases and J 9 bases; bases outside gene matches: 6. Germline V gives CDR1 SGHDN, CDR2 FVKESK. The CDR3 is 13 residues long. Filled out from reference TRBV14 and TRBJ2-7, the complete variable domain reads EAGVTQFPSHSVIEKGQTVTLRCDPISGHDNLYWYRRVMGKEIKFLLHFVKESKQDESGMPNNRFLAERTGGTYSTLKVQPAELEDSGVYFCASSPSGSIGQYFGPGTRLTVT.